This T cell receptor beta chain was identified during a study of OX40 agonist ivuxolimab in advanced cancers. About the study: Clinicians treated patients with ivuxolimab, an agonistic anti-OX40 (CD134) antibody. Findings and limits, study-wide: At doses 0.1 to 3.0 mg/kg, CD4+ and CD8+ clones expanded. Relative to CD4+ cells, CD8+ T cells on average had more expanded clones.

Here immunoSEQ multiplex PCR was the method, and the copy in TCRdb shows in-frame clones only, minus some. The table shows more than 50,000 clones, with approximately 89% occurring only once. This clone appeared a single time. The antigen is undetermined. The source material was CD4+ or CD8+ T cells sorted from blood, sampled in a trial of the OX40 agonist ivuxolimab. The receptor comes from an adult with an advanced solid tumor such as melanoma, head and neck, liver or kidney cancer.

The CDR3 loop is CASSGKKTGGYQPQHF. The CDR3 region has the DNA TGTGCCAGCAGTGGAAAAAAGACAGGGGGCTATCAGCCCCAGCATTTT. This rearrangement joins TRBV28 to TRBJ1-5; 10 nucleotides align to TRBD1. Trimming took 5 bases from V and 5 from J; bases not matched to a gene: 9. The CDR3 loop spans 16 amino acids. The germline V gene has CDR1 MDHEN and CDR2 SYDVKM.